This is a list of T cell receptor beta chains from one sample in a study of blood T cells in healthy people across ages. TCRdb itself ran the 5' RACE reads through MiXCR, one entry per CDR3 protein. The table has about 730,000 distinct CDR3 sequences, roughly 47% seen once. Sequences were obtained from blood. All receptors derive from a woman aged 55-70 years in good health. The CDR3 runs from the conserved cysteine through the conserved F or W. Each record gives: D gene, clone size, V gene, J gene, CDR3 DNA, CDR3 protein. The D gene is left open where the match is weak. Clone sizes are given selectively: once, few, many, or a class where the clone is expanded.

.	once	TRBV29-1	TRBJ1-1	TGCAGCGCCCCTCTTATAATCGGAGCTGAAGCTTTCTTT	CSAPLIIGAEAFF
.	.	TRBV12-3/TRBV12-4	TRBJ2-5	TGTGCCAGCAGTTTCACCCTCGGGTTTGGGGAGACCCAGTACTTC	CASSFTLGFGETQYF
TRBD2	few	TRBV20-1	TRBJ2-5	TGCAGTGCCAACACGGTGGCTAGCGGGAACCAAGAGACCCAGTACTTC	CSANTVASGNQETQYF
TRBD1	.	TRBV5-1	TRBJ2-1	TGCGCCAGCAGCTTGGCCGGGACAGGGAGACTGAATGAGCAGTTCTTC	CASSLAGTGRLNEQFF
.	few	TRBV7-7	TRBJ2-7	TGTGCCAGCAGCTGGGTGGAAGACGAGCAGTACTTC	CASSWVEDEQYF
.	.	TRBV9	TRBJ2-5	TGTGCCAGCAGCCTAAGGGGTTTCGAGGAGACCCAGTACTTC	CASSLRGFEETQYF
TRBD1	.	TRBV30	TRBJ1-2	TGTGCCTGGACCACAACTACGGGGGACAGGGGGGTTTATGGCTACACCTTC	CAWTTTTGDRGVYGYTF
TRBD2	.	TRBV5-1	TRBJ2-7	TGCGCCAGCAGCCCAGCGGCTAGCGGTGCCTACGAGCAGTACTTC	CASSPAASGAYEQYF
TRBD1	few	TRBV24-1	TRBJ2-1	TGTGCCACCAGTGACCCGGGACAGGGATACAATGAGCAGTTCTTC	CATSDPGQGYNEQFF
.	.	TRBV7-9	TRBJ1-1	TGTGCCAGCCAGGACGGCGGGACCACTGAAGCTTTCTTT	CASQDGGTTEAFF
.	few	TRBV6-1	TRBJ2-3	TGTGCCAGCAGTGAAATGGTGGGAGCATGGGATACGCAGTATTTT	CASSEMVGAWDTQYF
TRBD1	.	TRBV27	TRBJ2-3	TGTGCCAGCAGGGGGACAGCCCTTAGCACAGATACGCAGTATTTT	CASRGTALSTDTQYF
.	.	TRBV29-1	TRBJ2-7	TGCAGCGTTGAAGCCCGAAAAGGCCACGAGCAGTACTTC	CSVEARKGHEQYF
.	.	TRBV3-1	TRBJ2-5	TGTGCCAGCAGGGAGCTTTCCTCAGAGACCCAGTACTTC	CASRELSSETQYF
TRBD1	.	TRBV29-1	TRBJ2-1	TGCAGCAGCTCCACCGGGACAGGGGCTTACAATGAGCAGTTCTTC	CSSSTGTGAYNEQFF
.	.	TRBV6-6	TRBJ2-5	TGTGCCAGCACCCTTGGCACAGAACAAGAGACCCAGTACTTC	CASTLGTEQETQYF
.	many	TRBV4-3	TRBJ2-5	TGCGCCAGCAGCCTCCTGACTAGGCCAGAAGAGACCCAGTACTTC	CASSLLTRPEETQYF
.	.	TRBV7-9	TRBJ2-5	TGTGCCAGCAGCTTAGAGGTGAACCAAGAGACCCAGTACTTC	CASSLEVNQETQYF
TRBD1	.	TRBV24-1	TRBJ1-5	TGTGCCACCAGTGATGTTGGGACAGGGAGGGCTAGCAATCAGCCCCAGCATTTT	CATSDVGTGRASNQPQHF
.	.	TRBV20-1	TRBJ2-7	TGCAGTGCTAGAAGGACGGAGAACTACAATGAGCGGTACTTC	CSARRTENYNERYF
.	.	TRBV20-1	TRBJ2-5	TGCAGTGCTAACCCGCTCCAAGAGACCCAGTACTTC	CSANPLQETQYF
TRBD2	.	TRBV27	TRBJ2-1	TGTGCCAGCAGTACCCTAGCGGGGGCGCCAACTTACAATGAGCAGTTCTTC	CASSTLAGAPTYNEQFF
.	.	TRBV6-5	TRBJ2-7	TGTGCCAGCAGGGACGAAGTTCGCTGGAGCTCCTACGAGCAGTACTTC	CASRDEVRWSSYEQYF
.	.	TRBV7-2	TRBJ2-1	TGTGCCAGCAGCCCGGGGGTTAGCTCCTACAATGAGCAGTTCTTC	CASSPGVSSYNEQFF
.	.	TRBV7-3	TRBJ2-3	TGTGCCAGCAGCCTCGGACTCCTTGTTAGCACAGATACGCAGTATTTT	CASSLGLLVSTDTQYF
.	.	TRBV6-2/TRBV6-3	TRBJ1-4	TGTGCCAGCACCCGGACAGCAACTAATGAAAAACTGTTTTTT	CASTRTATNEKLFF
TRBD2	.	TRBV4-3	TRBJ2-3	TGCGCCAGCAGCCACGGGGGGACCACAGATACGCAGTATTTT	CASSHGGTTDTQYF
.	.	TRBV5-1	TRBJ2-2	TGCGCCAGCAGCTCACAAGGGGGGAACACCGGGGAGCTGTTTTTT	CASSSQGGNTGELFF
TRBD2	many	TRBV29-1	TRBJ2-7	TGCAGCGTTGAAGATCAGGCTAGCGGGAGAGTACAGTACTTC	CSVEDQASGRVQYF
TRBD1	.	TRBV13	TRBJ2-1	TGTGCCACCAGCCAGGGGGCTAAATACAATGAGCAGTTCTTC	CATSQGAKYNEQFF
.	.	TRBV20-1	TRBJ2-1	TGCAGTGCTGGAACCCCTAGCGACGCCTACAATGAGCAGTTCTTC	CSAGTPSDAYNEQFF
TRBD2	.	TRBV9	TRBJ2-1	TGTGCCAGCAGCGTACTAGCGGGCTTTGGGAATGAGCAGTTCTTC	CASSVLAGFGNEQFF
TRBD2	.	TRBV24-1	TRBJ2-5	TGTGCCACCAGTGAATCCGGGACTAGCGGGACTGAGACCCAGTACTTC	CATSESGTSGTETQYF
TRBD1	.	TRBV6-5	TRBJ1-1	TGTGCCAGCACGGGACAGGGGGGTCTAGACACTGAAGCTTTCTTT	CASTGQGGLDTEAFF
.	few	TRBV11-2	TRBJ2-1	TGTGCCAGCAGCCCTGGGAGAATAGACTACAATGAGCAGTTCTTC	CASSPGRIDYNEQFF
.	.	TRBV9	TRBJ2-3	TGTGCCAGCAGCGTACGAGCCTACACAGATACGCAGTATTTT	CASSVRAYTDTQYF